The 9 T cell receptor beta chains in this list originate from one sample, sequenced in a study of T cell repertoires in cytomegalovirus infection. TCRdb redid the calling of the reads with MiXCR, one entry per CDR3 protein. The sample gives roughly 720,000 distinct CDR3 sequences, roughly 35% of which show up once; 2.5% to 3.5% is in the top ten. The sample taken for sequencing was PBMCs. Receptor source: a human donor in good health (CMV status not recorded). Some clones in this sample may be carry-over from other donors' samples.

CDR3 protein: CASGVFNRGSGDEQYF. In DNA form, the CDR3 reads TGTGCCAGCGGTGTATTTAACAGGGGGTCTGGGGACGAGCAGTACTTC. This sequence joins TRBV27 and TRBJ2-7, with 8 bases that match TRBD1. Germline CDR1 and CDR2: MNHEY and SMNVEV (reference sequence). V was pared by 8 bases and J by 5 bases, with 17 bases of the junction left unmatched. The CDR3 totals 16 residues.

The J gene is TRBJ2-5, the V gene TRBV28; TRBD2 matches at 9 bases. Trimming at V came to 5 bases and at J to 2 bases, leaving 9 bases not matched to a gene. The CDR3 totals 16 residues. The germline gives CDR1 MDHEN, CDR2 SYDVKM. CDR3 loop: CASSPLGTSLQETQYF. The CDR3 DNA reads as TGTGCCAGCAGTCCGTTAGGGACTAGCTTACAAGAGACCCAGTACTTC.

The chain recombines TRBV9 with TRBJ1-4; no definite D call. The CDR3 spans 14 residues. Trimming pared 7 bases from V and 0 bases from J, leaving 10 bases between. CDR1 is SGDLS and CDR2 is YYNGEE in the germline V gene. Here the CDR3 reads CASAREATNEKLFF. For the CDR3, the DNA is TGTGCCAGCGCCCGAGAGGCAACTAATGAAAAACTGTTTTTT. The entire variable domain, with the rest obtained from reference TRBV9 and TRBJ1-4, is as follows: DSGVTQTPKHLITATGQRVTLRCSPRSGDLSVYWYQQSLDQGLQFLIQYYNGEERAKGNILERFSAQQFPDLHSELNLSSLELGDSALYFCASAREATNEKLFFGSGTQLSVL.

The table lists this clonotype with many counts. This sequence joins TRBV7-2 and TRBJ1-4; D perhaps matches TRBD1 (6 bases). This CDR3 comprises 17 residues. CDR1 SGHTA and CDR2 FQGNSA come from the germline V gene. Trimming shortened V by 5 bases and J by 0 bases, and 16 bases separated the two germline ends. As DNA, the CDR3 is TGTGCCAGCAGCGAAGACAGGCGGGGCGCAACTAATGAAAAACTGTTTTTT. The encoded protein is CASSEDRRGATNEKLFF.

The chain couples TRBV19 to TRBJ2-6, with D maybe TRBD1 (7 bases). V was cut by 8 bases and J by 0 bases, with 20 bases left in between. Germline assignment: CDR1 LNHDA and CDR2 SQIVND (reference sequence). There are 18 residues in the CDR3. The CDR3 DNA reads TGTGCCAGTCGTCAGGGGGACTTCTCGTCCTCTGGGGCCAACGTCCTGACTTTC. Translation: CASRQGDFSSSGANVLTF.

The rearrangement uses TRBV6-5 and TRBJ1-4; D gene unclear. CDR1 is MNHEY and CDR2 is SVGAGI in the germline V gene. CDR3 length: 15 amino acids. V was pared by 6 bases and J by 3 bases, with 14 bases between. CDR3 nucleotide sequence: TGTGCCAGCAGGATGGAGAATCAGGCTAATGAAAAACTGTTTTTT. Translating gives CASRMENQANEKLFF.

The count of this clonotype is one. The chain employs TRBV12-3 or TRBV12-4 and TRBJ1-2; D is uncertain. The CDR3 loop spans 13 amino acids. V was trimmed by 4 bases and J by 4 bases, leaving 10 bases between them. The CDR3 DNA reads TGTGCCAGCAGTTGGCAGGAACTCTATGGCTACACCTTC. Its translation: CASSWQELYGYTF.

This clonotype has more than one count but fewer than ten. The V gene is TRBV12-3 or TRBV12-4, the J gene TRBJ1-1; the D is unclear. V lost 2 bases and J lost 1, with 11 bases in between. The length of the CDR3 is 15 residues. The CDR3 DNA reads TGTGCCAGCAGTTTATTCGAGGGCCCGAACACTGAAGCTTTCTTT. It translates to CASSLFEGPNTEAFF.

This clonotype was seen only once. The CDR3 DNA follows: TGCGCCAGCAACTTTCAGGAACAAATACTAAGACACTCCTACAATGAGCAGTTCTTC. Protein product: CASNFQEQILRHSYNEQFF. The chain carries TRBV5-1 and TRBJ2-1; D not resolved. V was clipped by 6 bases and J by 0 bases, with 25 bases between them. This CDR3 is 19 amino acids long. Germline assignment: CDR1 SGHRS and CDR2 YFSETQ.